These T cell receptor beta chains were read from a single sample in a study of blood T cells in healthy people across ages. MiXCR, applied by TCRdb to the 5' RACE reads, yields one record per CDR3 protein. The sample lists around 990,000 distinct CDR3 sequences, under 30% occurring once. These data also featured in a second study, about T cells of mothers and their children.

Source material: blood. The receptors stem from a girl aged 2-10 years in good health. The CDR3 runs from the conserved cysteine through the conserved F or W. A D gene is named only where the DNA matches it firmly. Size is omitted from some rows. Given values are once, few, many or a class for expanded clones.

j_call: TRBJ2-7; d_call: -; clone_size: -; v_call: TRBV7-2; cdr3_aa: CASSPWRATSYEQYF; cdr3_nt: TGTGCCAGCAGCCCCTGGCGGGCAACCTCCTACGAGCAGTACTTC
j_call: TRBJ2-7; d_call: TRBD2; clone_size: few; v_call: TRBV20-1; cdr3_aa: CSAVGGGDEQYF; cdr3_nt: TGCAGTGCTGTTGGCGGGGGGGACGAGCAGTACTTC
j_call: TRBJ2-5; d_call: -; clone_size: -; v_call: TRBV4-2; cdr3_aa: CASSPIGLGETQYF; cdr3_nt: TGTGCCAGCAGCCCTATAGGACTGGGAGAGACCCAGTACTTC
j_call: TRBJ1-4; d_call: -; clone_size: -; v_call: TRBV10-3; cdr3_aa: CAIRDTSNEKLFF; cdr3_nt: TGTGCCATCAGGGACACCTCTAATGAAAAACTGTTTTTT
j_call: TRBJ1-2; d_call: -; clone_size: -; v_call: TRBV28; cdr3_aa: CASTWDRNYGYTF; cdr3_nt: TGTGCCAGCACCTGGGACCGTAACTATGGCTACACCTTC
j_call: TRBJ2-5; d_call: TRBD2; clone_size: few; v_call: TRBV4-1; cdr3_aa: CASSQEASGGLWETQYF; cdr3_nt: TGCGCCAGCAGCCAAGAGGCTAGCGGGGGACTGTGGGAGACCCAGTACTTC
j_call: TRBJ2-7; d_call: -; clone_size: -; v_call: TRBV7-2; cdr3_aa: CASSEETGRRQYF; cdr3_nt: TGTGCCAGCAGCGAAGAGACAGGGAGGAGGCAGTACTTC
j_call: TRBJ2-1; d_call: TRBD2; clone_size: few; v_call: TRBV28; cdr3_aa: CASSLRGRGQFF; cdr3_nt: TGTGCCAGCAGTTTACGAGGGAGGGGGCAGTTCTTC
j_call: TRBJ1-2; d_call: -; clone_size: -; v_call: TRBV21-1; cdr3_aa: CASSKIERGQGEVGYTF; cdr3_nt: TGTGCCAGCAGCAAAATTGAGCGGGGACAGGGGGAAGTTGGCTACACCTTC
j_call: TRBJ2-7; d_call: -; clone_size: few; v_call: TRBV5-1; cdr3_aa: CASSSLWGESYEQYF; cdr3_nt: TGCGCCAGCAGCTCGCTCTGGGGGGAATCCTACGAGCAGTACTTC
j_call: TRBJ1-1; d_call: -; clone_size: -; v_call: TRBV29-1; cdr3_aa: CSGKVKSTEAFF; cdr3_nt: TGCAGCGGTAAGGTTAAGTCGACTGAAGCTTTCTTT
j_call: TRBJ2-6; d_call: TRBD2; clone_size: -; v_call: TRBV9; cdr3_aa: CASSVGAGVLGANVLTF; cdr3_nt: TGTGCCAGCAGCGTAGGAGCGGGAGTCCTTGGGGCCAACGTCCTGACTTTC
j_call: TRBJ2-1; d_call: TRBD2; clone_size: -; v_call: TRBV24-1; cdr3_aa: CATSDPNTSGGHYGQFF; cdr3_nt: TGTGCCACCAGTGACCCAAATACTAGCGGGGGGCATTATGGGCAGTTCTTC
j_call: TRBJ1-5; d_call: -; clone_size: -; v_call: TRBV7-2; cdr3_aa: CASSLTDHQPQHF; cdr3_nt: TGTGCCAGCAGCTTGACAGACCATCAGCCCCAGCATTTT
j_call: TRBJ1-6; d_call: TRBD1; clone_size: -; v_call: TRBV5-1; cdr3_aa: CASSGQGEDSPLHF; cdr3_nt: TGCGCCAGCAGCGGACAGGGGGAGGATTCACCCCTCCACTTT
j_call: TRBJ2-1; d_call: -; clone_size: -; v_call: TRBV29-1; cdr3_aa: CSVEARGSYDEQFF; cdr3_nt: TGCAGCGTTGAAGCCAGGGGTTCCTACGATGAGCAGTTCTTC
j_call: TRBJ2-6; d_call: -; clone_size: -; v_call: TRBV3-1; cdr3_aa: CASSPAGVGYSSGANVLTF; cdr3_nt: TGTGCCAGCAGCCCCGCGGGCGTCGGCTATAGCTCTGGGGCCAACGTCCTGACTTTC
j_call: TRBJ2-1; d_call: TRBD2; clone_size: few; v_call: TRBV7-9; cdr3_aa: CAFTSGGRYNEQFF; cdr3_nt: TGTGCCTTTACTAGCGGGGGTCGCTACAATGAGCAGTTCTTC
j_call: TRBJ2-5; d_call: -; clone_size: few; v_call: TRBV12-3/TRBV12-4; cdr3_aa: CASSFTAEGTETQYF; cdr3_nt: TGTGCCAGCAGTTTCACTGCGGAGGGGACGGAGACCCAGTACTTC
j_call: TRBJ1-2; d_call: TRBD1; clone_size: few; v_call: TRBV3-1; cdr3_aa: CASMGTEEGYTF; cdr3_nt: TGTGCCAGCATGGGGACAGAAGAGGGCTACACCTTC
j_call: TRBJ2-3; d_call: -; clone_size: few; v_call: TRBV12-3/TRBV12-4; cdr3_aa: CASSPEVTDTQYF; cdr3_nt: TGTGCCAGCAGTCCTGAGGTAACAGATACGCAGTATTTT
j_call: TRBJ2-6; d_call: -; clone_size: -; v_call: TRBV9; cdr3_aa: CASSLQVVSGANVLTF; cdr3_nt: TGTGCCAGCAGCCTGCAAGTAGTCTCTGGGGCCAACGTCCTGACTTTC
j_call: TRBJ2-5; d_call: -; clone_size: few; v_call: TRBV7-2; cdr3_aa: CASSYTPYGQYF; cdr3_nt: TGTGCCAGCAGCTACACCCCCTACGGGCAGTACTTC
j_call: TRBJ1-1; d_call: -; clone_size: few; v_call: TRBV4-1; cdr3_aa: CASSLHRELNTEAFF; cdr3_nt: TGCGCCAGCAGCCTACATCGGGAATTGAACACTGAAGCTTTCTTT
j_call: TRBJ2-3; d_call: -; clone_size: -; v_call: TRBV5-1; cdr3_aa: CASSLWLMDTQYF; cdr3_nt: TGCGCCAGCAGCTTGTGGTTAATGGATACGCAGTATTTT
j_call: TRBJ1-3; d_call: TRBD1; clone_size: -; v_call: TRBV3-1; cdr3_aa: CASSQVWDRAGNTIYF; cdr3_nt: TGTGCCAGCAGCCAAGTTTGGGACAGAGCTGGAAACACCATATATTTT
j_call: TRBJ1-2; d_call: -; clone_size: once; v_call: TRBV15; cdr3_aa: CATSRKAGPNGYGYTF; cdr3_nt: TGTGCCACCAGCAGAAAAGCCGGGCCGAATGGCTATGGCTACACCTTC
j_call: TRBJ1-5; d_call: -; clone_size: -; v_call: TRBV2; cdr3_aa: CASSGTTGDNQPQHF; cdr3_nt: TGTGCCAGCAGTGGGACTACAGGTGACAATCAGCCCCAGCATTTT